This TCR beta chain was recovered during a study of cytomegalovirus exposure and HLA in healthy donors. Study results and limitations: In vitro confirmation showed three CMV-associated chains to be CMV antigen specific. TCR beta chains numbering some 150 were designated cytomegalovirus-associated.

Separate from the roughly 700-subject first cohort was the approximately 110-subject validation cohort, to which the donors belonged. Details on this clone: Its antigen is still unknown.

Assay used: immunoSEQ multiplex PCR; TCRdb lists only in-frame clones, some missing. The data contain a few hundred thousand clones, around 90% of them singletons. This sequence originates from a woman aged 18-29 years in good health and CMV-seronegative. The sample taken for sequencing was PBMCs.

The CDR3 reads CASSLLGQNEQYF. As DNA, the CDR3 is TGTGCCAGCAGTTTACTGGGACAAAACGAGCAGTACTTC. The J gene is TRBJ2-7, the V gene TRBV27; possible D gene TRBD1, 6 bases. Trimming took off 2 bases at V and 5 bases at J, with 10 bases between the two ends. Germline CDR1 reads MNHEY; CDR2 reads SMNVEV (reference sequence). There are 13 residues in the CDR3.